These T cell receptor beta chains were read from a single sample in a study of cytomegalovirus exposure and HLA in healthy donors. Libraries were prepared by immunoSEQ multiplex PCR; TCRdb keeps only in-frame clonotypes and omits some of them. The table has about 130,000 clones, about 87% seen once. Sequencing was done on a sample of PBMCs. All receptors derive from a woman between 25 and 40 years old in good health and CMV-seropositive. The CDR3 runs from the conserved cysteine through the conserved F or W. The order of the fields is V gene, J gene, CDR3 protein.

TRBV18	TRBJ1-2	CASSLQGTNYGYTF
TRBV27	TRBJ1-4	CASSLMPGGGNKVFF
TRBV18	TRBJ1-3	CASSARQGDNTIYF
TRBV2	TRBJ2-5	CASSATSGTLRWETQYF
TRBV11-3	TRBJ2-5	CASSRERGETQYF
TRBV6-6	TRBJ2-7	CASSRLRQSHEQYF
TRBV2	TRBJ1-5	CASRPGQGGYSNQPQHF
TRBV28	TRBJ2-1	CASSPGTSGRARGDEQFF
TRBV5-1	TRBJ1-2	CASSPTGGAGYGYTF
TRBV11-2	TRBJ1-1	CASSHGQNTEAFF
TRBV27	TRBJ2-2	CASSYDGTSGGNAGELFF
TRBV2	TRBJ2-1	CASAGGGYNEQFF
TRBV27	TRBJ2-1	CASSFTRLPSYNEQFF
TRBV7-2	TRBJ1-3	CASSSRLGGRSGNTIYF